Listed below are T cell receptor beta chains from one sample, sequenced in a study of T cell responses to AZD1222 COVID-19 vaccine. Sequencing was performed with immunoSEQ multiplex PCR; in TCRdb, only in-frame clones are kept and a portion is missing. The repertoire has roughly 86,000 clones, approximately 92% of them found once; the top ten carry roughly 32%. This specimen consisted of peripheral blood, obtained on day 0 of AZD1222 vaccination. These receptors all stem from an adult in good health. CDR3s include the opening cysteine and the closing phenylalanine or tryptophan. Fields, in order: CDR3 protein, CDR3 DNA, D gene, J gene, clone size, V gene. The D gene is left open where the match is weak. Size is omitted from some rows. Given values are once, few, many or a class for expanded clones.

CAISSPTGGSNEQFF TGTGCCATCAGTAGCCCAACAGGGGGATCCAATGAGCAGTTCTTC TRBD1 TRBJ2-1 - TRBV10-3
CASSFGLAAYNEQFF TGTGCCAGCAGCTTCGGACTAGCGGCCTACAATGAGCAGTTCTTC TRBD2 TRBJ2-1 - TRBV13
CASSLRRTGNTEAFF TGTGCCAGCAGCTTACGGCGGACAGGGAACACTGAAGCTTTCTTT TRBD1 TRBJ1-1 - TRBV3-1/TRBV3-2
CASSFDGASAEAFF TGTGCCAGCAGTTTCGACGGTGCTAGTGCTGAAGCTTTCTTT - TRBJ1-1 - TRBV28
CASSISGGGYGYTF TGTGCCAGCAGCATCTCAGGGGGCGGCTATGGCTACACCTTC TRBD1 TRBJ1-2 - TRBV28
CASSFDRGRVYTF TGTGCCAGCAGCTTCGACCGTGGCAGGGTCTACACCTTC - TRBJ1-2 - TRBV11-2
CASSGVTSTDTQYF TGTGCCAGCAGTGGGGTGACTAGCACAGATACGCAGTATTTT - TRBJ2-3 - TRBV2
CASSRTGYSPLHF TGTGCCAGCAGCCGGACAGGTTATTCACCCCTCCACTTT TRBD1 TRBJ1-6 - TRBV5-6
CASTMSYTQPQHF TGTGCCAGCACCATGTCGTACACTCAGCCCCAGCATTTT - TRBJ1-5 - TRBV12-3/TRBV12-4
CASSSSGTQQFF TGTGCCAGCAGCTCCTCGGGGACTCAACAGTTCTTC - TRBJ2-1 - TRBV7-3
CASSPNPSERGAGSNSPLHF TGTGCCAGCAGTCCCAACCCCTCCGAACGAGGTGCAGGGAGTAATTCACCCCTCCACTTT - TRBJ1-6 - TRBV28
CASSEAARERAFF TGTGCCAGCAGTGAAGCCGCCAGGGAGAGAGCTTTCTTT - TRBJ1-1 - TRBV6-1
CASGKDSFSSYEQYF TGTGCCAGCGGTAAGGACAGTTTTTCCTCCTACGAGCAGTACTTC - TRBJ2-7 - TRBV6-1
CASSFSPRGSRTEAFF TGTGCCAGCAGTTTTTCTCCGAGGGGAAGTAGGACTGAAGCTTTCTTT - TRBJ1-1 - TRBV28
CASSNAGPAQPQHF TGTGCCAGCAGTAACGCAGGGCCCGCTCAGCCCCAGCATTTT - TRBJ1-5 - TRBV27
CATSGTVGELFF TGTGCCACCAGCGGGACCGTCGGGGAGCTGTTTTTT - TRBJ2-2 - TRBV15
CASSSGQGGRYGYTF TGTGCCAGCAGTTCCGGACAGGGTGGGAGATATGGCTACACCTTC TRBD1 TRBJ1-2 - TRBV6-6
CASSKRLGDTEAFF TGTGCCAGCAGTAAGAGGCTGGGGGACACTGAAGCTTTCTTT - TRBJ1-1 once TRBV2
CASSPSGRGPGEQYF TGTGCCAGCAGTCCCTCAGGTAGGGGGCCGGGCGAGCAGTACTTC TRBD1 TRBJ2-7 - TRBV28